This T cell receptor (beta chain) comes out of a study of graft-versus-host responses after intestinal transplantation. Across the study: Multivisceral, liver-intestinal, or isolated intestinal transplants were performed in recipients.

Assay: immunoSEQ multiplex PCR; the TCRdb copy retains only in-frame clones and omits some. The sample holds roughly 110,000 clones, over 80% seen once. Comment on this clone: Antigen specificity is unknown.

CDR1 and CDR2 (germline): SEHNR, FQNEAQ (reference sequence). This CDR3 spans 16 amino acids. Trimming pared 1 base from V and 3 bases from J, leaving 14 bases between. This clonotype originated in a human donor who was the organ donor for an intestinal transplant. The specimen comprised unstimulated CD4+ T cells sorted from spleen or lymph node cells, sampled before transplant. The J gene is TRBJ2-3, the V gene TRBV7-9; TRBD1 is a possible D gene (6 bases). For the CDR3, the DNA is TGTGCCAGCAGCTTAGGGGGGCAGGGAAGAACAGATACGCAGTATTTT. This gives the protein CASSLGGQGRTDTQYF.